One sample yielded the 9 T cell receptor beta chains listed below, sequenced in a study of blood T cell repertoires in COVID-19. Sequenced by immunoSEQ multiplex PCR; TCRdb stores in-frame clones only, minus some. This sample carries nearly 95,000 clones, 70% to 80% of them seen once, and the ten largest clones take 16%. Sequencing was performed on peripheral blood. The receptors come from a human donor in a cohort sampled during active COVID-19.

This clone was seen at least ten times. V is TRBV5-8 and J is TRBJ1-6; D gene unclear. Deletions cut 0 bases from V and 10 bases from J, with 14 bases between. The germline V gene encodes CDR1 SGHTS and CDR2 YDEGEE. This CDR3 region has 15 residues. The CDR3 loop is CASSLARRSGSPLHF. CDR3 in DNA: TGTGCCAGCAGCTTGGCGCGCAGAAGCGGATCACCCCTCCACTTT. The whole variable domain, filled in from reference TRBV5-8 and TRBJ1-6, reads EAGVTQSPTHLIKTRGQQATLRCSPISGHTSVYWYQQALGLGLQFLLWYDEGEERNRGNFPPRFSGRQFPNYSSELNVNALELEDSALYLCASSLARRSGSPLHFGNGTRLTVT.

The chain combines TRBV20-1 with TRBJ2-5, with no clear D. Trimming pared 5 bases from V and 2 bases from J, leaving 3 bases between. The CDR3 is made up of 10 amino acids. In germline, CDR1 is DFQATT, CDR2 SNEGSKA (reference sequence). Written as DNA, the CDR3 is TGCAGTGCTGTACAAGAGACCCAGTACTTC. This translates into CSAVQETQYF.

The V call is TRBV5-8, the J call TRBJ2-2; TRBD2 matches 12 bases. Trimming at V came to 7 bases and at J to 0 bases, leaving 7 bases not matched to a gene. Per the germline V gene, CDR1 is SGHTS and CDR2 is YDEGEE. This CDR3 contains 17 residues. The CDR3: CASSRASGGANTGELFF. The CDR3 DNA reads TGTGCCAGCTCCCGGGCTAGCGGGGGGGCGAACACCGGGGAGCTGTTTTTT.

This clone was detected only once. The chain carries TRBV2 and TRBJ2-7, with 7 bases lining up with TRBD1. V was pared by 8 bases and J by 3 bases, with 7 bases of the junction left unmatched. The CDR3 covers 13 residues. Germline lookup yields CDR1 SNHLY and CDR2 FYNNEI. The CDR3 spells CASRQGTDYEQYF. DNA for the CDR3: TGTGCCAGCCGCCAAGGGACAGACTACGAGCAGTACTTC.

The DNA of the CDR3 is TGTGCCAGCAGCCGACGGGACAGGGCCAACGAGCAGTACTTC. This codes for CASSRRDRANEQYF. This chain uses TRBV7-9 with TRBJ2-7; 9 bases line up with TRBD1. The germline CDR1 and CDR2 sequences are SEHNR and FQNEAQ (reference sequence). This CDR3 has 14 residues. Losses at the gene ends were 5 bases for V and 5 bases for J; bases not matched to a gene: 7.

The chain carries TRBV7-8 and TRBJ2-7, with D possibly being TRBD2 (5 bases). Germline-derived CDR1 and CDR2 are SGHVS and FQNEAQ. The CDR3 sequence is 16 residues long. Trimming pared 0 bases from V and 2 bases from J, leaving 14 bases between. The CDR3 DNA reads as TGTGCCAGCAGCTTAGCGCCAGCCCCCGGGGCCTACGAGCAGTACTTC. Translated, it gives CASSLAPAPGAYEQYF.

CDR3 coding DNA: TGTGCCAGCAGCTTGGCAGGGGTCGAAATGAACACTGAAGCTTTCTTT. Amino acids: CASSLAGVEMNTEAFF. The chain has TRBV7-9 and TRBJ1-1; TRBD1 might be the D (6 bases). This CDR3 contains 16 residues. V was clipped by 3 bases and J by 0 bases, with 14 bases between them. Germline V gene lookup returns CDR1 SEHNR and CDR2 FQNEAQ (reference sequence).

The table lists this clone with many counts. The rearrangement uses TRBV19 and TRBJ2-2; 16 bases are a match to TRBD2. The V and J ends lost 10 bases and 8 bases, in that order; junction bases with no gene match: 7. The CDR3 is 15 residues long. The V gene's germline CDR1 is LNHDA and CDR2 SQIVND (reference sequence). DNA of the CDR3: TGTGCCACCTCGGGACTAGCGGGGGGGTTAGGGGAGCTGTTTTTT. It specifies CATSGLAGGLGELFF.

The V gene is TRBV14, the J gene TRBJ2-2, with 7 bases matching TRBD1. This CDR3 is 18 amino acids long. Germline lookup yields CDR1 SGHDN and CDR2 FVKESK. The ends lost 3 bases at V and 2 bases at J; junction bases unmatched: 12. Written as DNA, the CDR3 is TGTGCCAGCAGCCATCCATCCTCCGGGACAGTTAACACCGGGGAGCTGTTTTTT. It translates to CASSHPSSGTVNTGELFF.